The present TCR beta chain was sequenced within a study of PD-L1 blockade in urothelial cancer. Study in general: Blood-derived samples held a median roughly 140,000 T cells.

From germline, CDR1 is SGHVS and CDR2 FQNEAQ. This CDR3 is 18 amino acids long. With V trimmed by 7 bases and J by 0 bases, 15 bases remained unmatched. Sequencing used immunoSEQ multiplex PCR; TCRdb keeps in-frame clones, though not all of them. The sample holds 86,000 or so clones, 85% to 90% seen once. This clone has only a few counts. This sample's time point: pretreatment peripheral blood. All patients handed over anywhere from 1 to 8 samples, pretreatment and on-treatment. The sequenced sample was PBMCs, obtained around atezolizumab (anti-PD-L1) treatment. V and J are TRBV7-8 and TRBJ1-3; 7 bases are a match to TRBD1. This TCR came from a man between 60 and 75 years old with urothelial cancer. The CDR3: CASTQGTGVSTSGNTIYF. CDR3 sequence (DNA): TGTGCCAGCACCCAGGGCACAGGGGTCTCCACCTCTGGAAACACCATATATTTT.